A single sample is the source of the 10 T cell receptor beta chains below, sequenced in a study of T cells in Graves' hyperthyroidism and ophthalmopathy (dated by TCRdb to the late 2010s). The library was built by means of multiplex PCR. Data came from an Illumina HiSeq 2000. The TCR beta CDR3 regions were amplified from RNA transcripts. The TCR CDR3 was subjected to a first round of RT-PCR using the HTBI primer set and the Qiagen OneStep RT-PCR kit. The raw public reads went through TCRdb reprocessing: fastp at Q25, MiXCR clone calling, in-frame beta chains kept. For every CDR3 protein sequence, its rows merge into one entry that carries the most common genes and DNA. Within this sample are approximately 870,000 distinct CDR3 sequences, with over 35% of them counted one time only. Together, the top ten hold around 10% of the sample. The source material was blood. The receptors were gathered from a young man with Graves' hyperthyroidism.

The V and J genes are TRBV7-2 and TRBJ2-7; D might be TRBD1 (5 bases). The CDR3 covers 15 residues. V gave up 0 bases and J gave up 6 bases, with 15 bases separating them. CDR1 is SGHTA, CDR2 FQGNSA, per germline. CDR3 in amino acids: CASSLAAARRGEQYF. CDR3 coding DNA: TGTGCCAGCAGCTTAGCGGCAGCCCGAAGGGGCGAGCAGTACTTC.

V gene TRBV19 combines with J gene TRBJ1-6; tentative D call: TRBD1 (5 bases). Germline CDR1 reads LNHDA; CDR2 reads SQIVND (reference sequence). The CDR3 length is 16 residues. V lost 7 bases to trimming and J lost 11 bases, with 24 bases between them. The CDR3 here is CASNMGTGLGSTPLHF. CDR3 DNA sequence: TGTGCCAGTAATATGGGTACGGGACTTGGGTCCACACCCCTCCACTTT.

The V and J genes are TRBV10-3 and TRBJ1-4; TRBD1 is a possible D gene (5 bases). The CDR3 consists of 8 residues. The germline V gene encodes CDR1 ENHRY and CDR2 SYGVKD. V was trimmed by 10 bases and J by 14 bases, leaving 8 bases between them. The CDR3 region is CATGGLFF. DNA for the CDR3: TGTGCCACTGGGGGGCTGTTTTTT.

The CDR3 loop reads CAWSVAGLGTEAFF. DNA for the CDR3: TGTGCCTGGAGTGTAGCAGGGCTAGGTACTGAAGCTTTCTTT. The chain couples TRBV30 to TRBJ1-1, with a possible D match to TRBD1 (5 bases). The CDR3 extends over 14 amino acids. V dropped 0 bases and J dropped 5 bases, with 13 bases sitting between them. In germline, CDR1 is GTSNPN, CDR2 SVGIG (reference sequence). Full variable domain (rest looked up from reference TRBV30 and TRBJ1-1): SQTIHQWPATLVQPVGSPLSLECTVEGTSNPNLYWYRQAAGRGLQLLFYSVGIGQISSEVPQNLSASRPQDRQFILSSKKLLLSDSGFYLCAWSVAGLGTEAFFGQGTRLTVV.

On this clonotype: With a much larger clone just one base away, this may be a read error. This chain uses TRBV7-6 with TRBJ2-2; 7 positions match TRBD1. This CDR3 is 15 amino acids long. Per germline, CDR1 SGHVS and CDR2 FNYEAQ. CDR3 DNA: TGTGCCAGCAACTTAGTCGGGCCAGGGGGTAGGGAGCTGTTTTTT. Amino acids: CASNLVGPGGRELFF.

This clonotype occurred once. Given a much more abundant clone one base away, this may be a read error. The J gene is TRBJ1-5, the V gene TRBV7-3; possible D gene TRBD1, 5 bases. Germline CDR1 reads SGHTA; CDR2 reads FQGTGA. There are 14 residues in the CDR3. The CDR3 nucleotides are TGTGCCAGCAGCTTGTCGGACAACAATCAGCCCAAGCATTTT. Encoded protein: CASSLSDNNQPKHF.

V usage is TRBV29-1 and J usage is TRBJ1-1, with 12 bases lining up with TRBD1. Trimming took 0 bases from V and 10 from J; bases not matched to a gene: 3. The CDR3 spans 13 residues. In germline, CDR1 is SQVTM, CDR2 ANQGSEA. CDR3 sequence: CSVEDGTGGIAFF. Written as DNA, the CDR3 is TGCAGCGTTGAAGATGGGACAGGGGGCATAGCTTTCTTT.

The chain is built from TRBV20-1 and TRBJ1-4; the D is unclear. The CDR3 has 11 amino acids. Germline CDR1 DFQATT, CDR2 SNEGSKA (reference sequence). The germline V and J ends were trimmed by 8 bases and 7 bases, with 11 bases remaining between them. The CDR3 nucleotides read TGCAGTACTAAAGTTCTTGAAAAACTGTTTTTT. Encoded protein: CSTKVLEKLFF.

The CDR3 DNA reads as TGTGCCAGTACCGAAGTCCCGGGACAACAAGAGACCCAGTACTTC. It codes for CASTEVPGQQETQYF. The rearrangement links TRBV19 to TRBJ2-5; perhaps TRBD1 as D (6 bases). This CDR3 has 15 amino acids. V lost 7 bases and J lost 2, with 17 bases in between. Per the germline V gene, CDR1 is LNHDA and CDR2 is SQIVND (reference sequence).

This clonotype has ten or more counts. This chain connects TRBV29-1 to TRBJ1-1; D is perhaps TRBD1 (6 bases). V was cut by 5 bases and J by 5 bases, with 6 bases left in between. The CDR3 sequence is 10 residues long. CDR1 and CDR2 from the germline V gene are SQVTM and ANQGSEA. The CDR3 loop reads CSVRGTEAFF. CDR3 nucleotides: TGCAGCGTTAGGGGGACTGAAGCTTTCTTT.